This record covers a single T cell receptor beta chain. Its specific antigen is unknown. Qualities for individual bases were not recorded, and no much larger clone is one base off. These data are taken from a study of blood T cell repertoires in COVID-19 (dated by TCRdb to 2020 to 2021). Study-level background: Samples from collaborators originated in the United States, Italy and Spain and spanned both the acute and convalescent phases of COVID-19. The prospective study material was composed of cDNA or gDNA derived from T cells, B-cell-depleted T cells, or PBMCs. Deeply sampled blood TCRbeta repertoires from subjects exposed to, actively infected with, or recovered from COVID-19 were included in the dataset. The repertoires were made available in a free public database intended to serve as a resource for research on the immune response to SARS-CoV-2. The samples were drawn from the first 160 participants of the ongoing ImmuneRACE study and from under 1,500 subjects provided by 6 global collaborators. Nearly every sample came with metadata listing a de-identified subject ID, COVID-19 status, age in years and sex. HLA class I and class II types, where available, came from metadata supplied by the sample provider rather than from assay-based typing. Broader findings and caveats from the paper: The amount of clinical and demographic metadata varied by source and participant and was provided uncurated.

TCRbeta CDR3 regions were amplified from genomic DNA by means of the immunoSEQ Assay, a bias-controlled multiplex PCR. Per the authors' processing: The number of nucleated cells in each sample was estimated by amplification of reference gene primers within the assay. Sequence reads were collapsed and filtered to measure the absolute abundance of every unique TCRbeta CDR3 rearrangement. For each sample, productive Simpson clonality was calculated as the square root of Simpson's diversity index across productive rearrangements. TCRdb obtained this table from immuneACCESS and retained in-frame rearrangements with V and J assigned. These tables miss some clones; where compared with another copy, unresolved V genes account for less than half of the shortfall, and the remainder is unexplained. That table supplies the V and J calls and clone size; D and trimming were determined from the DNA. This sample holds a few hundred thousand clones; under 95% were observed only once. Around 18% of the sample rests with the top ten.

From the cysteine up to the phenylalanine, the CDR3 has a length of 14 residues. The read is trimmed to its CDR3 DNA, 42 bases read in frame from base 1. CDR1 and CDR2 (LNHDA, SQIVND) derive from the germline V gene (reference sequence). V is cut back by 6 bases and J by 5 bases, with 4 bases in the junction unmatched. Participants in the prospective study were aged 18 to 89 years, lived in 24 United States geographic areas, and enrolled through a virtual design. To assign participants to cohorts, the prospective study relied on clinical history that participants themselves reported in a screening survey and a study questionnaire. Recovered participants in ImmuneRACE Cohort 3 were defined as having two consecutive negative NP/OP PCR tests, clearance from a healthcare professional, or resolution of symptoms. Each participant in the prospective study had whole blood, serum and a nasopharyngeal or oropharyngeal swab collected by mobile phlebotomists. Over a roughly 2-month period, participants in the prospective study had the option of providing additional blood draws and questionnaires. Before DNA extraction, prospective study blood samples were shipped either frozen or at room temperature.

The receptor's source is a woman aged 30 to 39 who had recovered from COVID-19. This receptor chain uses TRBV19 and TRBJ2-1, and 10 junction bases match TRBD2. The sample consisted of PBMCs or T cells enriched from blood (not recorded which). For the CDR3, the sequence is CASRGLAYNNEQFF. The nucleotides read TGTGCCAGTAGGGGACTAGCGTATAACAATGAGCAGTTCTTC. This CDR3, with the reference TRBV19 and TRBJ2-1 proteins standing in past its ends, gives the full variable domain DGGITQSPKYLFRKEGQNVTLSCEQNLNHDAMYWYRQDPGQGLRLIYYSQIVNDFQKGDIAEGYSVSREKKESFPLTVTSAQKNPTAFYLCASRGLAYNNEQFFGPGTRLTVL.